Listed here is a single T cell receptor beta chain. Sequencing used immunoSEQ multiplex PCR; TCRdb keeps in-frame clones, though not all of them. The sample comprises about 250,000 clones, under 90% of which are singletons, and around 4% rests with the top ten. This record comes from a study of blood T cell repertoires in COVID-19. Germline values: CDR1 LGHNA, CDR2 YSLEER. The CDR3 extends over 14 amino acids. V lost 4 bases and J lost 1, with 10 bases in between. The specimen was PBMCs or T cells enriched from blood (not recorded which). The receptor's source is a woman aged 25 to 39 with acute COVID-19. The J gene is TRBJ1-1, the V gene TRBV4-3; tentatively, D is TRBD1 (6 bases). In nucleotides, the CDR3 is TGCGCCAGCAGCCCGGGACACAGGAACACTGAAGCTTTCTTT. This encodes CASSPGHRNTEAFF.